This T cell receptor (beta chain) derives from a study of T-cell reconstitution after alpha-beta-depleted transplantation in children. This clonotype was picked up a small number of times. Antigen specificity is unknown. There are 14 residues in the CDR3. It was with unique molecular identifiers that the TCRbeta library was prepared. TCRdb re-derived calls from the PCR reads in MiXCR, one entry per CDR3 protein. The sample consists of about 580,000 distinct CDR3 sequences, under 30% of them appearing once. Study-level findings and limits: Expanded graft clones, several hundred of them, were reportedly the source of alpha-beta T cells about two months after transplant. Elevated TCRbeta diversity at day 60 was traced, in some patients, to surviving recipient T cells and thymic progenitors.

The TCR was taken from a boy in the first two years of life who had a stem cell transplant for acute myeloid leukemia, so the T cells may come from the graft donor. The specimen comprised PBMCs, mostly from graft donor cells, sampled 360 days after TCRalphabeta/CD19-depleted stem cell transplant. The V gene is TRBV21-1, the J gene TRBJ2-5; the table's D gene call, TRBD2, was not cross checked with the DNA. TRBV21-1 is flagged as a pseudogene. The CDR3 DNA follows: TGTGCCAGCAGCAAGAAGGAGGGTGGAGAGACCCAGTACTTC. Amino acid sequence: CASSKKEGGETQYF.